The rows below give T cell receptor beta chains drawn from one sample of a study of blood T cell repertoires in COVID-19. Sequencing used immunoSEQ multiplex PCR; TCRdb keeps in-frame clones, though not all of them. The table includes about 140,000 clones, approximately 81% detected once. The sequenced sample was PBMCs or T cells enriched from blood (not recorded which). Source of these receptors: a man in his forties with acute COVID-19. CDR3s include the opening cysteine and the closing phenylalanine or tryptophan. Each record gives: V gene, CDR3 length, D gene, J gene, clone size, CDR3 protein, CDR3 DNA. D genes are given only for firm matches. Not every row has a clone size; where given, it reads once, few, many or a size class.

>TRBV6-2/TRBV6-3|13|NA|TRBJ2-2|NA
CASSSDMSGELFF
TGTGCCAGCAGTTCCGACATGTCAGGGGAGCTGTTTTTT
>TRBV11-2|13|NA|TRBJ2-3|NA
CASSFLRTDTQYF
TGTGCCAGCAGCTTCCTACGCACAGATACGCAGTATTTT
>TRBV3-1/TRBV3-2|13|TRBD1|TRBJ1-2|NA
CASSRTGSYGYTF
TGTGCCAGCAGCCGGACAGGGAGCTATGGCTACACCTTC
>TRBV3-1/TRBV3-2|16|TRBD1|TRBJ1-1|NA
CASSQRDRLMNTEAFF
TGTGCCAGCAGCCAACGGGACAGACTCATGAACACTGAAGCTTTCTTT
>TRBV3-1/TRBV3-2|15|NA|TRBJ1-6|NA
CASSQRGGPNSPLHF
TGTGCCAGCAGCCAGAGGGGGGGCCCGAATTCACCCCTCCACTTT
>TRBV5-4|15|TRBD1|TRBJ2-1|once
CASSLPGQGINEQFF
TGTGCCAGCAGCTTACCGGGACAGGGAATCAATGAGCAGTTCTTC
>TRBV7-6|15|NA|TRBJ2-7|NA
CASSLEQASSYEQYF
TGTGCCAGCAGCTTAGAACAGGCAAGCTCCTACGAGCAGTACTTC
>TRBV19|16|NA|TRBJ1-1|NA
CATSGQQRPLVTEAFF
TGTGCCACCTCCGGACAGCAACGCCCCTTGGTCACTGAAGCTTTCTTT
>TRBV5-5|14|NA|TRBJ1-2|NA
CASSLALGDYGYTF
TGTGCCAGCAGCTTGGCCCTAGGTGACTATGGCTACACCTTC
>TRBV2|13|NA|TRBJ1-4|NA
CASRGGAHEKLFF
TGTGCCAGCAGAGGGGGGGCTCATGAAAAACTGTTTTTT
>TRBV4-3|16|TRBD2|TRBJ2-2|NA
CASSRAGGRNTGELFF
TGCGCCAGCAGCCGGGCGGGCGGGAGAAACACCGGGGAGCTGTTTTTT
>TRBV6-5|13|NA|TRBJ2-3|NA
CSGASGPQDTQYF
TGTTCGGGGGCTAGCGGACCGCAAGATACGCAGTATTTT
>TRBV5-6|15|NA|TRBJ1-2|once
CASSITATPMDGYTF
TGTGCCAGCAGCATTACAGCAACACCGATGGATGGCTACACCTTC
>TRBV7-6|18|TRBD1|TRBJ2-2|NA
CASSVRHRGPRNTGELFF
TGTGCCAGCAGCGTCCGGCACAGGGGCCCAAGAAACACCGGGGAGCTGTTTTTT
>TRBV19|16|NA|TRBJ2-3|NA
CASRNYRAQGPDTQYF
TGTGCCAGTAGGAACTACCGGGCCCAGGGCCCAGATACGCAGTATTTT